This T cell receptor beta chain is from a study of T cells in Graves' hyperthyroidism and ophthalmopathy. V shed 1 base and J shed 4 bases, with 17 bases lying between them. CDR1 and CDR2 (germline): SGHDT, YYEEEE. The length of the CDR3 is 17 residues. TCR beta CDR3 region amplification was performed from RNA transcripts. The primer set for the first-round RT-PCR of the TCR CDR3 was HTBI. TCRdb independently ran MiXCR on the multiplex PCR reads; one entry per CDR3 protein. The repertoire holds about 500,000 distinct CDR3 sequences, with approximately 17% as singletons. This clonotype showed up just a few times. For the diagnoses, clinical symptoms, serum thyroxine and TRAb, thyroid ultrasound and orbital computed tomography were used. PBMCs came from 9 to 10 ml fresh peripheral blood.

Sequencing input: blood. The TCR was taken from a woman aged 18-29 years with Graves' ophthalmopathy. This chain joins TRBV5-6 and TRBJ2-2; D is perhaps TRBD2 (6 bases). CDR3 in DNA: TGTGCCAGCAGCTTGCCTCCAGGCATGCGGGGCACCGGGGAGCTGTTTTTT. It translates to CASSLPPGMRGTGELFF.